Below, one TCR beta chain is given with its context. Its specificity is unknown. V dropped 1 base and J dropped 4 bases, with 9 bases sitting between them. The CDR3 contains 15 residues. Per the germline V gene, CDR1 is SGHRS and CDR2 is YFSETQ. This sample stems from a study of blood T cells in healthy people across ages. Notes on the study in general: TCR beta diversity, measured per million T cells, fell in a roughly linear way with age.

Next came a second PCR, run for about 7 to 12 cycles, which used a sample-barcoded 5' primer along with a J-beta primer mix. One entry per CDR3 protein results from TCRdb running MiXCR on the 5' RACE reads. The profile shows about 630,000 distinct CDR3 sequences, around 20% of them singletons. V and J are TRBV5-1 and TRBJ2-6; D remains unclear. Sample: blood. The sequence was obtained from a man between 65 and 85 years old in good health. The CDR3: CASSLKGSGANVLTF. DNA for the CDR3: TGCGCCAGCAGCTTGAAGGGCTCCGGGGCCAACGTCCTGACTTTC.